The sequence of this TCR beta chain was determined in a study of shared clonotypes between healthy human individuals. TCRdb's copy holds only in-frame clones and misses some; the assay was immunoSEQ multiplex PCR. Found here are over a million clones, about 75% of them singletons; the top ten hold 1.2% to 1.5%. The sequence derives from a man aged 18-30 years in good health. The source material was memory CD4+ T cells sorted from blood. The subset here: CD45RA-negative fraction.

The CDR3 spells CSVGRVGDSNTGELFF. The CDR3 nucleotides read TGCAGCGTTGGGCGGGTGGGGGACTCTAACACCGGGGAGCTGTTTTTT. V gene TRBV29-1 combines with J gene TRBJ2-2, with D maybe TRBD2 (6 bases). The germline V and J ends were trimmed by 4 bases and 2 bases, with 17 bases remaining between them. Germline lookup yields CDR1 SQVTM and CDR2 ANQGSEA. CDR3 length: 16 residues.